The clone carrying this T cell receptor beta chain showed up many times. The CDR3 runs 18 residues. V gave up 3 bases and J gave up 3 bases; unmatched junction bases: 9. Germline loops: CDR1 MNHEY, CDR2 SMNVEV (reference sequence). The data stem from a study of identical twins. MiXCR was run by TCRdb on the 5' RACE reads, yielding one entry per CDR3 protein. The sample yields hundreds of thousands of distinct CDR3 sequences, 9.4% seen once. Each donor (without exception) was a healthy Caucasian. The sample comprised memory (CD45RO+) T cells sorted from blood. This receptor was obtained from a woman younger than 30 in good health. The genes are TRBV27 and TRBJ2-5; 14 nucleotides align to TRBD2. CDR3 coding DNA: TGTGCCAGCAGTTTCATCGGACTAGCGGGGGGTCGAGAAGAGACCCAGTACTTC. As protein: CASSFIGLAGGREETQYF.